Listed below are T cell receptor beta chains from one sample, sequenced in a study of blood T cell repertoires in COVID-19. Method: immunoSEQ multiplex PCR; TCRdb's copy keeps in-frame clones and lacks some. The sample lists 380,000 or so clones, 89% occurring once. Sequencing was done on a sample of peripheral blood. These receptors all come from a middle-aged man with acute or convalescent COVID-19. Each CDR3 is given with its conserved first and last residue. A D gene is named only where the DNA matches it firmly. Size is stated for part of the rows, as once, few or many counts, or as a class when the clone is expanded.

>15|NA|TRBV10-3|NA|TRBJ1-6
CAISDNGRGNSPLHF
TGTGCCATCAGTGATAACGGTCGGGGTAATTCACCCCTCCACTTT
>13|once|TRBV28|TRBD1|TRBJ2-3
CASRLSTGDTQYF
TGTGCCAGCAGACTCTCGACAGGGGATACGCAGTATTTT
>12|NA|TRBV9|NA|TRBJ1-1
CASDRPGTEAFF
TGTGCCAGCGATCGACCGGGTACTGAAGCTTTCTTT
>13|NA|TRBV6-5|NA|TRBJ1-1
CLIMGRAGTEAFF
TGCCTAATAATGGGCAGGGCAGGGACTGAAGCTTTCTTT
>12|once|TRBV6-6|TRBD1|TRBJ1-6
CASRGQFSPLHF
TGTGCCAGCAGGGGACAGTTTTCACCCCTCCACTTT
>14|few|TRBV7-2|NA|TRBJ2-1
CASSLVQNYNEQFF
TGTGCCAGCAGCTTAGTACAGAACTACAATGAGCAGTTCTTC
>15|NA|TRBV7-9|TRBD2|TRBJ2-1
CASSKGLAGKTKQFF
TGTGCCAGCAGCAAGGGACTAGCGGGTAAGACGAAGCAGTTCTTC
>13|NA|TRBV10-1|NA|TRBJ1-4
CASRGNREGKLFF
TGCGCCAGCAGGGGAAACAGGGAGGGAAAACTGTTTTTT
>14|NA|TRBV7-2|NA|TRBJ2-5
CASSNGGDQETQYF
TGTGCCAGCAGCAACGGGGGAGACCAAGAGACCCAGTACTTC
>15|NA|TRBV6-5|TRBD1|TRBJ1-2
CASSRLVPGQSGYTF
TGTGCCAGCAGTCGCCTAGTTCCGGGACAGTCGGGCTACACCTTC
>15|NA|TRBV7-9|NA|TRBJ1-2
CASSSWSQNNYGYTF
TGTGCCAGCAGCTCATGGTCACAGAATAACTATGGCTACACCTTC
>16|NA|TRBV7-3|NA|TRBJ1-6
CASSLNAPGANSPLHF
TGTGCCAGCAGCTTAAACGCCCCAGGGGCCAATTCACCCCTCCACTTT
>15|NA|TRBV11-2|TRBD1|TRBJ1-1
CASSLVTGADTEAFF
TGTGCCAGCAGCTTAGTTACAGGGGCGGACACTGAAGCTTTCTTT
>13|NA|TRBV29-1|NA|TRBJ1-1
CSANRDGGTEAFF
TGCAGCGCCAACAGGGATGGGGGCACTGAAGCTTTCTTT
>12|NA|TRBV6-1|NA|TRBJ1-2
CASSEGPYGYTF
TGTGCCAGCAGTGAAGGGCCCTATGGCTACACCTTC
>14|once|TRBV5-1|NA|TRBJ1-5
CASSQDNSNQPQHF
TGCGCCAGCTCACAGGACAACAGCAATCAGCCCCAGCATTTT
>16|NA|TRBV4-2|NA|TRBJ2-7
CASSQEFHRRGVVQYF
TGTGCCAGCAGCCAAGAGTTCCACAGGAGAGGAGTCGTGCAGTACTTC
>14|NA|TRBV30|NA|TRBJ1-5
CAWSGATLNQPQHF
TGTGCCTGGAGTGGGGCGACACTCAATCAGCCCCAGCATTTT
>14|NA|TRBV7-3|NA|TRBJ2-1
CASSSAGRGNEQFF
TGTGCCAGCAGCTCCGCGGGAAGGGGCAATGAGCAGTTCTTC
>12|NA|TRBV12-3/TRBV12-4|NA|TRBJ1-6
CASSVRVSPLHF
TGTGCCAGCAGTGTCAGGGTTTCACCCCTCCACTTT
>13|NA|TRBV5-1|TRBD1|TRBJ2-7
CASSNGQGYEQYF
TGCGCCAGCAGCAACGGACAGGGTTACGAGCAGTACTTC
>13|NA|TRBV24-1|NA|TRBJ2-3
CATSDYSRDTQYF
TGTGCCACCAGTGATTACTCGAGGGATACGCAGTATTTT
>16|NA|TRBV9|TRBD2|TRBJ2-3
CASSVGTSGVTDTQYF
TGTGCCAGCAGCGTCGGGACTAGCGGTGTCACAGATACGCAGTATTTT
>16|NA|TRBV9|TRBD2|TRBJ2-2
CASSKGTSRYTGELFF
TGTGCCAGCAGCAAAGGGACTAGCAGATACACCGGGGAGCTGTTTTTT
>18|NA|TRBV4-2|TRBD2|TRBJ2-1
CASSQDALAGGNVNEQFF
TGTGCCAGCAGCCAAGATGCACTAGCGGGAGGGAATGTGAATGAGCAGTTCTTC
>14|once|TRBV5-6|NA|TRBJ2-3
CASSLARRRDTQYF
TGTGCCAGCAGCTTGGCTAGGCGTAGAGATACGCAGTATTTT
>16|NA|TRBV5-6|NA|TRBJ1-5
CASSLKPGYSNQPQHF
TGTGCCAGCAGCTTGAAACCGGGGTATAGCAATCAGCCCCAGCATTTT
>15|once|TRBV6-1|NA|TRBJ2-6
CATLVRSSGANVLTF
TGTGCCACCCTGGTGAGGAGCTCTGGGGCCAACGTCCTGACTTTC
>16|NA|TRBV7-2|TRBD1|TRBJ1-3
CASSPQGANSGNTIYF
TGTGCCAGCAGTCCGCAGGGGGCAAACTCTGGAAACACCATATATTTT
>14|NA|TRBV28|NA|TRBJ1-1
CASSPTTVNTEAFF
TGTGCCAGCAGCCCCACGACAGTGAACACTGAAGCTTTCTTT
>14|NA|TRBV4-1|NA|TRBJ2-7
CASSSPGSSYEQYF
TGCGCCAGCAGCTCTCCAGGGTCATCCTACGAGCAGTACTTC
>18|NA|TRBV27|NA|TRBJ2-1
CASSLSPTGRSSYNEQFF
TGTGCCAGCAGTTTGTCCCCGACAGGCCGTAGCTCCTACAATGAGCAGTTCTTC
>15|NA|TRBV28|NA|TRBJ1-6
CASSPPGGYNSPLHF
TGTGCCAGCAGTCCTCCGGGAGGTTATAATTCACCCCTCCACTTT
>15|NA|TRBV7-2|NA|TRBJ1-2
CASSLGETENYGYTF
TGTGCCAGCAGCTTAGGAGAGACAGAGAACTATGGCTACACCTTC
>16|NA|TRBV18|TRBD2|TRBJ2-3
CASSPGTSGTTDTQYF
TGTGCCAGCTCACCGGGGACTAGCGGGACTACAGATACGCAGTATTTT
>13|NA|TRBV6-6|NA|TRBJ1-6
CASIGALGSPLHF
TGTGCCAGCATTGGGGCGCTTGGTTCACCCCTCCACTTT
>13|once|TRBV3-1/TRBV3-2|NA|TRBJ2-1
CASSQARANEQFF
TGTGCCAGCAGCCAAGCGCGGGCCAATGAGCAGTTCTTC
>15|NA|TRBV5-1|NA|TRBJ2-3
CASSLHDSSTDTQYF
TGCGCCAGCAGCTTGCATGACTCAAGCACAGATACGCAGTATTTT
>14|NA|TRBV6-5|NA|TRBJ1-1
CASSTTGLDTEAFF
TGTGCCAGCAGCACCACAGGGTTAGACACTGAAGCTTTCTTT
>13|NA|TRBV5-4|TRBD1|TRBJ1-2
CASSWGQGRGYTF
TGTGCCAGCAGCTGGGGACAGGGTCGAGGCTACACCTTC
>17|NA|TRBV5-1|TRBD2|TRBJ2-3
CASSLGGLAVRTDTQYF
TGCGCCAGCAGCTTGGGGGGACTAGCGGTTCGCACAGATACGCAGTATTTT
>17|NA|TRBV5-1|NA|TRBJ2-5
CASSGTSLGRDQETQYF
TGCGCCAGCAGCGGAACTAGTTTAGGTCGAGACCAAGAGACCCAGTACTTC
>13|once|TRBV24-1|TRBD1|TRBJ2-7
CATGTEISYEQYF
TGTGCCACTGGGACAGAGATTTCCTACGAGCAGTACTTC
>16|NA|TRBV7-2|NA|TRBJ1-5
CASSRNAGRSNQPQHF
TGTGCCAGCAGCCGTAACGCAGGGAGGAGCAATCAGCCCCAGCATTTT
>14|NA|TRBV25-1|NA|TRBJ1-2
CASSEPGLDAGYTF
TGTGCCAGCAGTGAACCGGGGTTGGATGCTGGCTACACCTTC
>17|NA|TRBV7-8|TRBD1|TRBJ1-5
CASSFYRGDYSNQPQHF
TGTGCCAGCAGCTTTTACAGGGGGGACTATAGCAATCAGCCCCAGCATTTT
>13|NA|TRBV10-3|NA|TRBJ2-1
CAIRGGAYNEQFF
TGTGCCATCAGAGGCGGAGCCTACAATGAGCAGTTCTTC
>21|NA|TRBV6-1|TRBD2|TRBJ2-4
CASSEFNLGLAGGLAKNIQYF
TGTGCCAGCAGTGAATTTAATCTGGGACTAGCGGGAGGGCTAGCCAAAAACATTCAGTACTTC
>13|once|TRBV12-3/TRBV12-4|TRBD1|TRBJ1-6
CASTQTGRSPLHF
TGTGCCAGCACCCAGACAGGGAGGTCACCCCTCCACTTT
>13|NA|TRBV19|NA|TRBJ1-1
CASSLRMNTEAFF
TGTGCCAGTAGCCTCAGGATGAACACTGAAGCTTTCTTT
>14|NA|TRBV25-1|TRBD2|TRBJ2-3
CASSSAGVSDTQYF
TGTGCCAGCAGTTCGGCGGGGGTCTCAGATACGCAGTATTTT
>15|NA|TRBV9|TRBD2|TRBJ2-3
CASSPGLAGKDTQYF
TGTGCCAGCAGCCCGGGACTAGCCGGCAAAGATACGCAGTATTTT
>16|NA|TRBV7-3|TRBD2|TRBJ2-1
CASSFRSASGMNEQFF
TGTGCCAGCAGCTTTCGATCCGCTAGCGGGATGAATGAGCAGTTCTTC
>14|NA|TRBV13|NA|TRBJ2-5
CASSQRTAQETQYF
TGTGCCAGCAGCCAACGGACTGCCCAAGAGACCCAGTACTTC
>14|NA|TRBV18|TRBD1|TRBJ1-5
CASSEQGADQPQHF
TGTGCCAGCTCGGAACAGGGGGCTGATCAGCCCCAGCATTTT
>15|NA|TRBV4-2|TRBD1|TRBJ1-3
CASSPGTGEGNTIYF
TGTGCCAGCAGCCCCGGGACAGGGGAAGGAAACACCATATATTTT
>15|NA|TRBV5-1|NA|TRBJ2-7
CASSFTSDRFYEQYF
TGCGCCAGCAGCTTCACTAGCGACAGGTTCTACGAGCAGTACTTC
>12|NA|TRBV5-4|NA|TRBJ1-2
CASSPRGYGYTF
TGTGCCAGCAGCCCCCGGGGCTATGGCTACACCTTC
>16|NA|TRBV28|NA|TRBJ2-1
CASSPGRYLPRDEQFF
TGTGCCAGCAGTCCAGGACGGTACCTCCCGAGGGATGAGCAGTTCTTC
>13|NA|TRBV10-3|NA|TRBJ1-3
CATSGDSGNTIYF
TGTGCCACTTCAGGGGATTCTGGAAACACCATATATTTT